The 30 T cell receptor beta chains listed next were all sequenced from one sample in a study of blood T cells in healthy people across ages. Primed by a sample-barcoded 5' primer and a J-beta primer mix, a second PCR proceeded for 7 to 11 cycles. TCRdb reprocessed the 5' RACE reads with MiXCR, giving one entry per CDR3 protein. Counted here are under 2,000,000 distinct CDR3 sequences, just under 50% occurring once; the ten biggest clones make up less than 2.5%. Material for sequencing was blood. Receptors were obtained from a woman aged 40 to 50 in good health.

This clonotype has just a few counts. J is TRBJ2-3 and V is TRBV12-3 or TRBV12-4; the match to TRBD2 covers 11 bases. The CDR3 has 18 amino acids. J lost 2 bases, V lost 6 bases, and 13 bases had no gene match. The CDR3 spells CASSSTSGGSPLTDTQYF. The CDR3 nucleotides are TGTGCCAGCAGCTCCACTAGCGGGGGTTCCCCTCTCACAGATACGCAGTATTTT.

The chain is built from TRBV11-2 and TRBJ2-7; possible D gene TRBD2, 6 bases. Trimming cost V 11 bases and J 1 base, with 15 bases left between them. The CDR3 is 13 residues long. Germline V gene data show CDR1 as SGHAT and CDR2 as FQNNGV. CDR3 amino acids: CASGGSSSYEQYF. The CDR3 DNA reads TGTGCCTCCGGGGGTTCAAGTTCCTACGAGCAGTACTTC.

This clonotype was seen more than once but under ten times. Compared with germline, one end of the junction differs, possibly owing to a read error. The V and J genes are TRBV12-3 or TRBV12-4 and TRBJ2-7, with unresolved D. CDR3 length: 11 residues. CDR3: CASLPSHEQYF. The CDR3 nucleotides read TGTGCCAGCCTTCCCTCCCACGAGCAGTACTTC.

As to this clonotype: Possible read error: a much larger clone is one base away. The chain employs TRBV29-1 and TRBJ2-5; 9 positions match TRBD1. The DNA end is a closer match to TRBJ2-7, so the J assignment may be wrong. Germline loops: CDR1 SQVTM, CDR2 ANQGSEA. The CDR3 sequence is 13 residues long. CDR3 amino acids: CSAEGGQGYEQYF. CDR3 DNA sequence: TGCAGCGCTGAAGGCGGACAGGGGTACGAGCAGTACTTC.

This clonotype showed up many times. This chain connects TRBV10-3 to TRBJ2-1; D ambiguous. This CDR3 contains 12 residues. V was clipped by 0 bases and J by 10 bases, with 7 bases between them. Germline CDR1 is ENHRY and CDR2 is SYGVKD. The CDR3 DNA reads as TGTGCCATCAGTGAGTCGGGAACAGAGCAGTTCTTC. Translating gives CAISESGTEQFF.

This clonotype was seen only a few times. This could be a read error, since a much larger clone is one nucleotide away. This chain uses TRBV7-9 with TRBJ1-2; maybe TRBD1 (6 bases). CDR3 length equals 13 residues. CDR1 and CDR2 (germline): SEHNR, FQNEAQ (reference sequence). The V and J ends lost 5 bases and 4 bases respectively, with 11 bases between them. The CDR3 sequence: CASSPETGYGYTF. CDR3 in DNA: TGTGCCAGCAGCCCCGAGACAGGCTATGGCTACACCTTC.

The V and J genes are TRBV2 and TRBJ2-4; D uncertain. The CDR3 sequence is 15 residues long. The V gene lost 4 bases and the J gene lost 1 base, with 11 bases spanning the gap. Germline-derived CDR1 and CDR2 are SNHLY and FYNNEI. The CDR3 reads CASSGTERAKNIQYF. The CDR3 region has the DNA TGTGCCAGCAGTGGAACAGAGAGGGCCAAAAACATTCAGTACTTC.

This chain uses TRBV7-2 with TRBJ2-3, with 7 bases identical to TRBD1. With V trimmed by 2 bases and J by 3 bases, 5 bases remained unmatched. There are 15 residues in the CDR3. CDR1 SGHTA and CDR2 FQGNSA come from the germline V gene. The chain's CDR3 is CASSLNRGLTDTQYF. The CDR3 DNA follows: TGTGCCAGCAGCTTAAACAGGGGATTGACAGATACGCAGTATTTT.

Ten or more counts support this clonotype. The V and J genes are TRBV4-2 and TRBJ2-7, with 8 positions matching TRBD2. The CDR3 loop spans 15 amino acids. With V trimmed by 1 base and J by 2 bases, 4 bases remained unmatched. Germline CDR1 reads LGHNA; CDR2 reads YNFKEQ. CDR3 in DNA: TGTGCCAGCAGCCAAGGGACTAGCCACACCTACGAGCAGTACTTC. It translates to CASSQGTSHTYEQYF.

This clonotype was seen only once. The genes are TRBV5-4 and TRBJ2-7, with TRBD1 as a possible D gene (6 bases). The V end lost 3 bases, the J end lost 2 bases, and 15 bases lay between the germline ends. The CDR3 totals 15 residues. Germline assignment: CDR1 SGHNT and CDR2 YYREEE (reference sequence). DNA of the CDR3: TGTGCCAGCAGCTCAGACGGGACACCGGCCTACGAGCAGTACTTC. Translating it yields CASSSDGTPAYEQYF.

This clonotype was seen once. The genes are TRBV5-5 and TRBJ1-2, with 7 bases fitting TRBD1. Germline V gene sequence: CDR1 SGHKS, CDR2 YYEKEE (reference sequence). The CDR3 consists of 15 residues. V shed 4 bases and J 5 bases; nucleotides not matched to a gene: 11. CDR3: CASSGENRGHYGYTF. The CDR3, as DNA: TGTGCCAGCAGCGGGGAAAACAGGGGACATTATGGCTACACCTTC.

V and J are TRBV6-2 or TRBV6-3 and TRBJ2-3; 12 nucleotides agree with TRBD2. V was clipped by 2 bases and J by 3 bases; unmatched bases: 15. CDR1 is MNHEY, CDR2 SVGEGT, per germline. The CDR3 is 20 amino acids. The CDR3 spells CASSYPILAGGPTMTDTQYF. CDR3 DNA sequence: TGTGCCAGCAGTTACCCGATACTAGCGGGGGGCCCGACGATGACAGATACGCAGTATTTT.

The chain recombines TRBV7-8 with TRBJ2-5, with 11 bases that match TRBD1. J lost 2 bases, V lost 5 bases, and 7 bases had no gene match. CDR1 is SGHVS and CDR2 is FQNEAQ in the germline V gene. The CDR3 extends over 16 amino acids. The CDR3 protein is CASSTRTGGEQETQYF. The CDR3 nucleotides are TGTGCCAGCAGCACCCGGACAGGGGGCGAACAAGAGACCCAGTACTTC. The full variable domain, its missing parts supplied by reference TRBV7-8 and TRBJ2-5, is GAGVSQSPRYKVAKRGQDVALRCDPISGHVSLFWYQQALGQGPEFLTYFQNEAQLDKSGLPSDRFFAERPEGSVSTLKIQRTQQEDSAVYLCASSTRTGGEQETQYFGPGTRLLVL.

This clonotype showed up many times. The chain couples TRBV29-1 to TRBJ2-3; TRBD1 aligns across 7 bases. The junction had 5 bases not matched to a gene; V was cut back by 2 bases and J by 3 bases. The CDR3 spans 14 residues. Germline V CDR1 and CDR2: SQVTM, ANQGSEA. The CDR3 is CSVEWNRGTDTQYF. CDR3 DNA: TGCAGCGTTGAATGGAACAGGGGAACAGATACGCAGTATTTT.

This clonotype came up a few times. The V gene is TRBV27, the J gene TRBJ2-7; maybe TRBD2 (6 bases). This CDR3 spans 17 amino acids. The V gene lost 7 bases and the J gene lost 3 bases, with 25 bases spanning the gap. In germline, CDR1 is MNHEY, CDR2 SMNVEV (reference sequence). The CDR3 DNA reads as TGTGCCAGCATGACGGTTTCAATTGGGAGCGGGCGCTACGAGCAGTACTTC. Amino acid sequence: CASMTVSIGSGRYEQYF.

Many counts were recorded for this clonotype. The V gene is TRBV20-1, the J gene TRBJ2-7; the D gene is possibly TRBD1 (5 bases). V dropped 1 base and J dropped 4 bases, with 5 bases sitting between them. The germline CDR1 and CDR2 sequences are DFQATT and SNEGSKA (reference sequence). CDR3 length: 11 residues. In DNA, the CDR3 is TGCAGTGCTAGAGGACAGTACGAGCAGTACTTC. Translation: CSARGQYEQYF.

This clonotype appeared a few times. The V call is TRBV29-1, the J call TRBJ2-1; 8 nucleotides agree with TRBD1. The CDR3 consists of 12 residues. Trimming at V came to 6 bases and at J to 12 bases, leaving 10 bases not matched to a gene. From germline, CDR1 is SQVTM and CDR2 ANQGSEA. The CDR3 DNA reads as TGCAGCGTAGCTCGACAGGGGACCGGGCAGTTCTTC. It specifies CSVARQGTGQFF.

V gene TRBV28 combines with J gene TRBJ1-4, with D possibly TRBD1 on 5 matching bases. Germline values: CDR1 MDHEN, CDR2 SYDVKM. The CDR3 sequence is 15 residues long. Trimming removed 5 bases at V and 6 bases at J, with 16 bases between. CDR3 protein: CASSGGGVRDEKLFF. DNA for the CDR3: TGTGCCAGCAGTGGAGGAGGGGTAAGGGATGAAAAACTGTTTTTT.

This clonotype showed up just a few times. This chain links TRBV7-2 with TRBJ1-1, with 7 bases aligning to TRBD1. Per germline, CDR1 SGHTA and CDR2 FQGNSA. The CDR3 loop spans 13 amino acids. The V gene end was trimmed by 7 bases and the J gene end by 1 base; junction bases not matched to a gene: 3. This CDR3 reads CASTWTGNTEAFF. The CDR3 DNA is TGTGCCAGCACCTGGACAGGGAACACTGAAGCTTTCTTT. The full variable domain, in which reference TRBV7-2 and TRBJ1-1 provide the parts outside the CDR3, is GAGVSQSPSNKVTEKGKDVELRCDPISGHTALYWYRQSLGQGLEFLIYFQGNSAPDKSGLPSDRFSAERTGGSVSTLTIQRTQQEDSAVYLCASTWTGNTEAFFGQGTRLTVV.

This clonotype turned up a few times. This chain uses TRBV29-1 with TRBJ2-5; 10 bases line up with TRBD2. CDR3 length: 18 amino acids. CDR1 and CDR2 from the germline V gene are SQVTM and ANQGSEA. J gave up 6 bases and V 2 bases, and 18 bases lay outside the gene matches. Written as DNA, the CDR3 is TGCAGCGTTGAATCCCTCCGGTCCACCCTAGCGGGGGCAAAGACCCAGTACTTC. Translating it yields CSVESLRSTLAGAKTQYF.

This chain links TRBV20-1 with TRBJ2-1; 11 nucleotides align to TRBD2. The trim removed 1 base at V and 0 bases at J, leaving 5 bases unmatched. The CDR3 runs 17 residues. Germline CDR1 reads DFQATT; CDR2 reads SNEGSKA (reference sequence). CDR3 sequence: CSARVTSGGSSYNEQFF. The DNA for the CDR3 is TGCAGTGCTAGAGTAACTAGCGGGGGTAGCTCCTACAATGAGCAGTTCTTC.

The rearrangement uses TRBV7-8 and TRBJ2-7, with 14 positions matching TRBD2. The CDR3 has 16 amino acids. The germline CDR1 and CDR2 sequences are SGHVS and FQNEAQ. Trimming at V came to 5 bases and at J to 4 bases, leaving 7 bases not matched to a gene. CDR3 loop: CASSLGTSGSWYEQYF. The CDR3 region has the DNA TGTGCCAGCAGCCTCGGGACTAGCGGGAGCTGGTACGAGCAGTACTTC.

For this clonotype: The junction differs from germline at one of its ends, possibly a read error. CDR3 residues: CAGSRDRGRRSHGTDTQYF. In DNA, the CDR3 is TGTGCCGGCAGCCGAGATAGGGGGAGGAGGTCTCACGGGACAGATACGCAGTATTTT. The chain is built from TRBV7-2 and TRBJ2-3; perhaps D is TRBD1 or TRBD2 (6 bases each). The length of the CDR3 is 19 residues. Looked up from germline, CDR1 is SGHTA and CDR2 is FQGNSA.

This clonotype was observed once. The gene calls are TRBV2 and TRBJ1-5; 11 positions agree with TRBD1. The germline gives CDR1 SNHLY, CDR2 FYNNEI. J was trimmed by 4 bases and V by 6 bases; bases with no gene match: 8. The CDR3 runs 16 residues. The CDR3 nucleotides read TGTGCCAGCAGGGAACCAGGACAGGGGGCAAATCAGCCCCAGCATTTT. Translated: CASREPGQGANQPQHF.

This clonotype was picked up a small number of times. V is TRBV10-3 and J is TRBJ2-7, with D perhaps TRBD1 or TRBD2 (5 bases each). Germline V gives CDR1 ENHRY, CDR2 SYGVKD. The V end lost 2 bases, the J end lost 2 bases, and 10 bases lay between the germline ends. The CDR3 length is 14 residues. CDR3 nucleotide sequence: TGTGCCATCAGTGAGGTGGGGGAAACCTACGAGCAGTACTTC. Protein product: CAISEVGETYEQYF.

This clonotype was observed once. CDR3: CASSRLRGPQETQYF. CDR3 nucleotide sequence: TGTGCCAGCTCACGTCTCCGGGGCCCTCAAGAGACCCAGTACTTC. The gene calls are TRBV18 and TRBJ2-5; tentatively, D is TRBD1 or TRBD2 (5 bases each). The CDR3 totals 15 residues. The germline V gene has CDR1 KGHSH and CDR2 LQKENI. V lost 4 bases, J lost 2 bases, and 14 bases lay in between.

This clonotype has just one count. The V gene is TRBV20-1, the J gene TRBJ1-5; perhaps TRBD1 as D (5 bases). Per the germline V gene, CDR1 is DFQATT and CDR2 is SNEGSKA (reference sequence). The CDR3 length is 15 residues. V was cut by 4 bases and J by 13 bases, with 26 bases left in between. The CDR3: CSATESGTAASAQHF. CDR3 DNA sequence: TGCAGTGCTACAGAATCCGGGACCGCCGCAAGTGCACAGCATTTT.

This clonotype was picked up a small number of times. The chain is built from TRBV27 and TRBJ2-3; D is uncertain. Looked up from germline, CDR1 is MNHEY and CDR2 is SMNVEV (reference sequence). CDR3 length: 14 amino acids. V lost 5 bases and J lost 0, with 9 bases in between. In DNA form, the CDR3 reads TGTGCCAGCAGTATCTCCTACAGCACAGATACGCAGTATTTT. Translation: CASSISYSTDTQYF.

The chain has TRBV4-1 and TRBJ1-1, with 8 bases fitting TRBD1. The CDR3 runs to 13 residues. Germline V gene sequence: CDR1 MGHRA, CDR2 YSYEKL. The J segment lost 7 bases and the V segment lost 6 bases, leaving 7 bases of the junction unmatched. The CDR3 DNA reads as TGCGCCAGCAGATCGGCGGGACAGGTTGAAGCTTTCTTT. This translates into CASRSAGQVEAFF.

The V call is TRBV27, the J call TRBJ2-1, with 8 nucleotides matching TRBD1. Germline V gene lookup returns CDR1 MNHEY and CDR2 SMNVEV (reference sequence). CDR3 size: 15 residues. V was clipped by 2 bases and J by 8 bases; unmatched bases: 8. This CDR3 is CASSLRRTGLDEQFF. As DNA, the CDR3 is TGTGCCAGCAGTTTACGTCGGACAGGGCTGGATGAGCAGTTCTTC.